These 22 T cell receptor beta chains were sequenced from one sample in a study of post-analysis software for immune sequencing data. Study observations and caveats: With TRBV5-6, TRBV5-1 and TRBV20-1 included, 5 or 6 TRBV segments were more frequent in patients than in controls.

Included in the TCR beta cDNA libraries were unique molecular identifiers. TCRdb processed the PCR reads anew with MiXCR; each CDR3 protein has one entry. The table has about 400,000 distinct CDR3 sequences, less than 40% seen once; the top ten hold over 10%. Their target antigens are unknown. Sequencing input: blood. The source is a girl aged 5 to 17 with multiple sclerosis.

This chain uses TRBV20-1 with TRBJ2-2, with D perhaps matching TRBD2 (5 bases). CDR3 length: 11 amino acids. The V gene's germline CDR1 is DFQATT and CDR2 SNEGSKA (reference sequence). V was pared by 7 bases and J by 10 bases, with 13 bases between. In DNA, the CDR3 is TGCAGTGTCAAGAGGGCGGAGGAGCTGTTTTTT. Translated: CSVKRAEELFF.

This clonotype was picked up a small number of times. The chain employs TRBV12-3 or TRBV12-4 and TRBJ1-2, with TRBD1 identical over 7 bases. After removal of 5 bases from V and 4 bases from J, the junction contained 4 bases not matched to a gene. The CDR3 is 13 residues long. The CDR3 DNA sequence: TGTGCCAGCAGTGACAGGGATCGCTATGGCTACACCTTC. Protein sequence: CASSDRDRYGYTF.

CDR3 residues: CASSLRGTSYNEQFF. In nucleotides, the CDR3 is TGTGCCAGCAGCTTGCGGGGGACGTCCTACAATGAGCAGTTCTTC. The chain combines TRBV5-6 with TRBJ2-1, with a tentative D call TRBD2 (6 bases). The ends were cut back, 1 base at V and 1 base at J, with 9 bases in the middle. CDR1 and CDR2 from the germline V gene are SGHDT and YYEEEE. This CDR3 is 15 amino acids long.

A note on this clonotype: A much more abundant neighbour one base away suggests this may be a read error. CDR3 protein: CASSQDNKQFF. CDR3 nucleotide sequence: TGTGCCAGCAGCCAGGACAATAAGCAGTTCTTC. This chain links TRBV5-6 with TRBJ2-1, with D maybe TRBD1 (5 bases). Germline assignment: CDR1 SGHDT and CDR2 YYEEEE. The CDR3 covers 11 residues.

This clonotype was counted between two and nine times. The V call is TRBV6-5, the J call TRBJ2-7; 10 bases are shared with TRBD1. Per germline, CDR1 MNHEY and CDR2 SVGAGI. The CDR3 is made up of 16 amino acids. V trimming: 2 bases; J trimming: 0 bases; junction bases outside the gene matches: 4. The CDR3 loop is CASSYQDRGISYEQYF. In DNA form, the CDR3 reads TGTGCCAGCAGTTACCAGGACAGGGGGATCTCCTACGAGCAGTACTTC.

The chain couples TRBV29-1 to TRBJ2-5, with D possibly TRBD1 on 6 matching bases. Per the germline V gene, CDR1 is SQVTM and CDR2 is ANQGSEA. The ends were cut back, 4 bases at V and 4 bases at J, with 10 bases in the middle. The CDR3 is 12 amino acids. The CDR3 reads CSVVFRGETQYF. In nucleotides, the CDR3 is TGCAGCGTTGTATTCAGGGGAGAGACCCAGTACTTC.

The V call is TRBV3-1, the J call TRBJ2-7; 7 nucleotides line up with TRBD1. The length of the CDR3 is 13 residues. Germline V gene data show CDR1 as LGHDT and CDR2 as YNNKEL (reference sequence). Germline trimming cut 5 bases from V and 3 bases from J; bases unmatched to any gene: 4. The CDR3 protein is CASSGDSGYEQYF. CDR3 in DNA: TGTGCCAGCAGCGGGGACAGTGGCTACGAGCAGTACTTC.

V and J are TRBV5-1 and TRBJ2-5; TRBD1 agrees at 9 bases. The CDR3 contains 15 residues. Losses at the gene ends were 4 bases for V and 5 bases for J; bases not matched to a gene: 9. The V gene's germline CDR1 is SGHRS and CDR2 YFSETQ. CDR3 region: CASSHGTGLGETQYF. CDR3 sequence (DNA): TGCGCCAGCAGCCACGGGACAGGGCTTGGGGAGACCCAGTACTTC.

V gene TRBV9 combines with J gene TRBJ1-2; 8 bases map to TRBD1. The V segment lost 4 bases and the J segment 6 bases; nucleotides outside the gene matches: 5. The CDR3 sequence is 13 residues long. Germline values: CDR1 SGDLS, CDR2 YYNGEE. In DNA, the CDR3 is TGTGCCAGCAGCAAGACAGGGGTGGATGGCTACACCTTC. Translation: CASSKTGVDGYTF.

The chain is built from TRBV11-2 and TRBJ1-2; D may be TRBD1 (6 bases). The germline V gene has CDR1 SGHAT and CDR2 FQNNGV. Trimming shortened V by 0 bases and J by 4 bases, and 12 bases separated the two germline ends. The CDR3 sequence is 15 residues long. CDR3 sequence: CASSLDRGTLYGYTF. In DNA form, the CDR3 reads TGTGCCAGCAGCTTAGATAGGGGGACCCTCTATGGCTACACCTTC.

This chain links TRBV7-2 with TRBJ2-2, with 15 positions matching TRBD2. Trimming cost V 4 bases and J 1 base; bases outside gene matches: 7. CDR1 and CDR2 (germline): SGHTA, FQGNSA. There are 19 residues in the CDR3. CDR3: CASSSPGLAGGVNTGELFF. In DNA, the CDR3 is TGTGCCAGCAGCTCACCGGGACTAGCGGGGGGCGTGAACACCGGGGAGCTGTTTTTT.

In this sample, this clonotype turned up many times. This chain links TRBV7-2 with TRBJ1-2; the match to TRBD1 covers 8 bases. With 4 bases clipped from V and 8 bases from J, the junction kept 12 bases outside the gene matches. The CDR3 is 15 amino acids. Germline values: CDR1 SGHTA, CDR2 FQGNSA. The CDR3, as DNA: TGTGCCAGCAGCTCCTTTGGGGTTACAGGGGGAGGCTACACCTTC. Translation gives CASSSFGVTGGGYTF.

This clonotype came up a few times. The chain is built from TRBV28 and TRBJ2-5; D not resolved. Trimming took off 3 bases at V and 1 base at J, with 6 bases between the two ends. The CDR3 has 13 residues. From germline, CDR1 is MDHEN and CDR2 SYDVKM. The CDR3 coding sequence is TGTGCCAGCAGTTTCCGGGCCCAAGAGACCCAGTACTTC. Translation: CASSFRAQETQYF.

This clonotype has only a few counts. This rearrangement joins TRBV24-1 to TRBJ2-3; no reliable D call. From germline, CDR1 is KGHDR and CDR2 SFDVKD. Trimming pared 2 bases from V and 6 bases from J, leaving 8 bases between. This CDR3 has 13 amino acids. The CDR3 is CATSDSNGDTQYF. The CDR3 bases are TGTGCCACCAGTGATTCAAATGGGGATACGCAGTATTTT.

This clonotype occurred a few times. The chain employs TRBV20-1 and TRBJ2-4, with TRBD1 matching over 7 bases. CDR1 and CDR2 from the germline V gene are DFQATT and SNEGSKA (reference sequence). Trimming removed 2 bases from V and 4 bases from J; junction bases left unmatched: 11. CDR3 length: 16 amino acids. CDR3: CSARIPNPTGKNIQYF. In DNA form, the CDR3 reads TGCAGTGCTAGAATCCCCAACCCGACAGGGAAAAACATTCAGTACTTC.

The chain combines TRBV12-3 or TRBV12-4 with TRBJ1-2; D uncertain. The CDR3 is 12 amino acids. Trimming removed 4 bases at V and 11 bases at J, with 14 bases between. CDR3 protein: CASSSSEGRYTF. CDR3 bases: TGTGCCAGCAGTTCGTCGGAGGGCCGATACACCTTC.

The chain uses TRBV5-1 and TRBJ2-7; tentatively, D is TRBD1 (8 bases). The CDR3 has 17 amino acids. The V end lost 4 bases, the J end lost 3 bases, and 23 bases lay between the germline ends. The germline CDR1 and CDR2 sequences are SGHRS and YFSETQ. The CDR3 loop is CASSRDGQGGYVYEQYF. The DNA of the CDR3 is TGCGCCAGCAGCCGAGACGGACAGGGAGGGTACGTCTACGAGCAGTACTTC.

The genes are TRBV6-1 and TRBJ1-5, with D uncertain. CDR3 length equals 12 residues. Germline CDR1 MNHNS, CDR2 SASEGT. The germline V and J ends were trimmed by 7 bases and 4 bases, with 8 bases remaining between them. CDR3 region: CASTRHNQPQHF. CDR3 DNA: TGTGCCAGCACCAGGCATAATCAGCCCCAGCATTTT.

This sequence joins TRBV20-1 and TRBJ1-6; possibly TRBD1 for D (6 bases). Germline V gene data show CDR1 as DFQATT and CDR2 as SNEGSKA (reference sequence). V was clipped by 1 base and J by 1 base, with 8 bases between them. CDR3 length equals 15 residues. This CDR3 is CSARVGGSYNSPLHF. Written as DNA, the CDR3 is TGCAGTGCTAGAGTAGGGGGGTCCTATAATTCACCCCTCCACTTT.

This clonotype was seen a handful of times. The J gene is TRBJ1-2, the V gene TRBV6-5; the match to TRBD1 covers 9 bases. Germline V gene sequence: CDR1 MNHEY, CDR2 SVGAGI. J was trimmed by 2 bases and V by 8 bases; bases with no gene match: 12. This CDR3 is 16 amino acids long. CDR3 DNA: TGTGCCAGCCGTTTTTTAACAGGGGGCGAGAACTATGGCTACACCTTC. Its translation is CASRFLTGGENYGYTF.

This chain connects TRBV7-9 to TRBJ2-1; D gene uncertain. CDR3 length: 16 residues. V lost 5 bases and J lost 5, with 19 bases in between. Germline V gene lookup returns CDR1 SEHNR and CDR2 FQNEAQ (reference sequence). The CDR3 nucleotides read TGTGCCAGCAGCCCCTATGTATTTCGGCGAAACAATGAGCAGTTCTTC. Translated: CASSPYVFRRNNEQFF.

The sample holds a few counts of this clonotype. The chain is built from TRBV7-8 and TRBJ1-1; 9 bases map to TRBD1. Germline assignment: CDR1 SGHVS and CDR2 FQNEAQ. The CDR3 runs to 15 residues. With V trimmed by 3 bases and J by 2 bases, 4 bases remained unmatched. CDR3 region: CASSLVDRGNTEAFF. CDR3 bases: TGTGCCAGCAGCTTGGTGGACAGGGGAAACACTGAAGCTTTCTTT.